This T cell receptor beta chain was profiled in a study of neurological immune-mediated disorders. TCRdb re-called the 5' RACE reads through MiXCR, storing one row per CDR3 protein. The sample includes about 79,000 distinct CDR3 sequences, 12% to 15% of them seen just once. With 3 bases clipped from V and 4 bases from J, the junction kept 11 bases outside the gene matches. This CDR3 has 17 residues. Germline V gene data show CDR1 as MDHEN and CDR2 as SYDVKM. Findings of the study overall: Sharing of CDR3 amino acid sequences among expanded clones across subjects was absent, suggesting private repertoires in all groups.

This clonotype was detected many times. Its antigen is not identified. This receptor was identified in a woman between 50 and 59 years old in good health. This chain joins TRBV28 and TRBJ2-1, with 8 bases lining up with TRBD2. Sequenced: PBMCs. CDR3 in amino acids: CASSLERTSRRYNEQFF. As DNA, the CDR3 is TGTGCCAGCAGTTTGGAGAGGACTAGCCGACGGTACAATGAGCAGTTCTTC. Looking up the rest from reference TRBV28 and TRBJ2-1 gives the full variable domain: DVKVTQSSRYLVKRTGEKVFLECVQDMDHENMFWYRQDPGLGLRLIYFSYDVKMKEKGDIPEGYSVSREKKERFSLILESASTNQTSMYLCASSLERTSRRYNEQFFGPGTRLTVL.